Listed here are 31 T cell receptor beta chains from one sample, sequenced in a study of shared clonotypes between healthy human individuals. TCRdb keeps only in-frame clones here, not all; method: immunoSEQ multiplex PCR. The sample lists 1 million to 1.2 million clones, 70% to 80% seen once, with more than 0.85% in the top ten. The sequenced sample was memory CD4+ T cells from PBMCs. Specified subset: CD45RA-negative fraction. Receptor source: a man aged 18-30 years in good health. Some clones in this sample may be carry-over from other donors' samples.

The chain uses TRBV5-4 and TRBJ2-3, with D possibly TRBD2 on 6 matching bases. There are 15 residues in the CDR3. The V end lost 4 bases, the J end lost 2 bases, and 14 bases lay between the germline ends. Germline CDR1 reads SGHNT; CDR2 reads YYREEE (reference sequence). The CDR3 coding sequence is TGTGCCAGCAGCCCGGGGACTGTCTCCACAGATACGCAGTATTTT. Protein sequence: CASSPGTVSTDTQYF.

This chain links TRBV4-1 with TRBJ2-3; 10 bases align to TRBD2. This CDR3 is built from 18 residues. Germline V gene sequence: CDR1 MGHRA, CDR2 YSYEKL. V shed 2 bases and J 4 bases; nucleotides not matched to a gene: 12. The CDR3 bases are TGCGCCAGCAGCCAACGAATCCCGGGACTAGCGCAGTCAGATACGCAGTATTTT. This encodes CASSQRIPGLAQSDTQYF.

This clone was observed a few times. This chain joins TRBV16 and TRBJ1-3; possible D gene TRBD1, 5 bases. This CDR3 spans 16 amino acids. The V end lost 5 bases, the J end lost 0 bases, and 14 bases lay between the germline ends. Germline V gene sequence: CDR1 KGHSY, CDR2 FQNENV. The CDR3 protein is CASSDSSRGSGNTIYF. CDR3 DNA sequence: TGTGCCAGCAGCGACTCGAGTAGGGGCTCTGGAAACACCATATATTTT.

V and J are TRBV6-6 and TRBJ2-1; 7 bases line up with TRBD2. CDR3 size: 14 residues. The germline CDR1 and CDR2 sequences are MNHNY and SVGAGI (reference sequence). Germline trimming cut 2 bases from V and 6 bases from J; bases unmatched to any gene: 4. In DNA form, the CDR3 reads TGTGCCAGCAGTTACCACGGGACTACCAATGAGCAGTTCTTC. Amino acids: CASSYHGTTNEQFF.

The rearrangement joins TRBV19 to TRBJ2-2; D unresolved. Germline values: CDR1 LNHDA, CDR2 SQIVND (reference sequence). Trimming took off 6 bases at V and 0 bases at J, with 11 bases between the two ends. This CDR3 has 15 amino acids. CDR3 DNA: TGTGCCAGTAGCCCCCTCAGCTCGAACACCGGGGAGCTGTTTTTT. Its translation: CASSPLSSNTGELFF.

V usage is TRBV5-1 and J usage is TRBJ2-7; D perhaps matches TRBD2 (5 bases). CDR1 and CDR2 (germline): SGHRS, YFSETQ. This CDR3 spans 14 amino acids. Trimming cost V 2 bases and J 2 bases, with 11 bases left between them. The CDR3 here is CASSFRGRAYEQYF. The CDR3 DNA follows: TGCGCCAGCAGCTTCCGGGGTCGTGCCTACGAGCAGTACTTC.

The gene calls are TRBV28 and TRBJ2-7, with 8 nucleotides matching TRBD1. The J segment lost 4 bases and the V segment lost 8 bases, leaving 16 bases of the junction unmatched. Germline V gives CDR1 MDHEN, CDR2 SYDVKM. The CDR3 is 16 amino acids. The CDR3 DNA is TGTGCCAGCCAGAAGACCGGGACAGGTGGTAGGTACGAGCAGTACTTC. Translation: CASQKTGTGGRYEQYF.

This rearrangement joins TRBV10-2 to TRBJ2-7; a possible D gene is TRBD2 (6 bases). CDR1 and CDR2 (germline): WSHSY, SAAADI. This CDR3 has 13 residues. The V end was cut by 6 bases, the J end by 3 bases, with 12 bases between. CDR3 residues: CASRNGGGYEQYF. In nucleotides, the CDR3 is TGCGCCAGCAGGAACGGGGGAGGCTACGAGCAGTACTTC.

This clone was seen more than once but under ten times. The germline gene is not matched at one end of the junction; a read error may be the cause. The V call is TRBV7-9, the J call TRBJ2-1; no reliable D call. The CDR3 has 11 amino acids. CDR1 is SEHNR and CDR2 is FQNEAQ in the germline V gene (reference sequence). CDR3 nucleotide sequence: TGTGCCAGCAGCCCTTACAGTGAGCAGTTCTTC. Its translation: CASSPYSEQFF.

The chain links TRBV7-9 to TRBJ2-6, with D uncertain. In germline, CDR1 is SEHNR, CDR2 FQNEAQ (reference sequence). The V end was cut by 5 bases, the J end by 5 bases, with 7 bases between. The CDR3 spans 13 residues. CDR3 bases: TGTGCCAGCAGCCAATCGAGGGCCAACGTCCTGACTTTC. This encodes CASSQSRANVLTF.

The table lists this clone with a count of one. The chain carries TRBV15 and TRBJ2-7; D is unclear. V was clipped by 2 bases and J by 7 bases, with 18 bases between them. The CDR3 consists of 15 residues. Germline CDR1 is LNHNV and CDR2 is YYDKDF (reference sequence). DNA of the CDR3: TGTGCCACCAGCAGAATCACTGGGCATGCAGGAGAGCAGTACTTC. This gives the protein CATSRITGHAGEQYF.

There are a few counts of this clone. Other nucleotide sequences in the sample specify the same CDR3. V is TRBV6-5 and J is TRBJ1-2; D unclear. V was cut by 4 bases and J by 1 base, with 13 bases left in between. The CDR3 covers 15 residues. Germline V gene data show CDR1 as MNHEY and CDR2 as SVGAGI. Here the CDR3 DNA reads TGTGCCAGCAGTTCCAGGCGCACAAATAACTATGGCTACACCTTC. Amino acid sequence: CASSSRRTNNYGYTF.

The chain carries TRBV7-9 and TRBJ2-4; 8 bases map to TRBD2. The CDR3 sequence is 19 residues long. V lost 0 bases and J lost 0; bases outside the gene matches: 10. CDR1 is SEHNR and CDR2 is FQNEAQ in the germline V gene (reference sequence). CDR3 bases: TGTGCCAGCAGCTTAGCCTTCGGATCTAGCGGGCTAGCCAAAAACATTCAGTACTTC. Its protein is CASSLAFGSSGLAKNIQYF.

The chain is built from TRBV6-4 and TRBJ2-7; D may be TRBD1 or TRBD2 (5 bases each). V lost 10 bases, J lost 4 bases, and 17 bases lay in between. The CDR3 covers 13 residues. Germline V gives CDR1 MRHNA, CDR2 SNTAGT. The CDR3 DNA follows: TGTGCCATCCGGACACCGGGGCGATACGAGCAGTACTTC. Protein: CAIRTPGRYEQYF.

The chain is built from TRBV5-1 and TRBJ2-3; 9 nucleotides agree with TRBD1. From germline, CDR1 is SGHRS and CDR2 YFSETQ. This CDR3 is built from 14 residues. V lost 1 base and J lost 6; bases outside the gene matches: 3. As DNA, the CDR3 is TGCGCCAGCAGCTTGCGGGACAGGGTTGATACGCAGTATTTT. Amino acid sequence: CASSLRDRVDTQYF.

The genes are TRBV20-1 and TRBJ1-4; D is possibly TRBD1 (5 bases). Per the germline V gene, CDR1 is DFQATT and CDR2 is SNEGSKA (reference sequence). With 5 bases removed from V and 4 bases from J, the gap between germline ends came to 5 bases. This CDR3 is built from 11 residues. The DNA of the CDR3 is TGCAGTGCTCAGGGTAATGAAAAACTGTTTTTT. Protein product: CSAQGNEKLFF.

A remark on this clone: The sample contains more than one DNA sequence encoding this CDR3. The rearrangement uses TRBV28 and TRBJ2-5; 13 nucleotides line up with TRBD2. Germline trimming cut 5 bases from V and 5 bases from J; bases unmatched to any gene: 8. There are 16 residues in the CDR3. Per germline, CDR1 MDHEN and CDR2 SYDVKM. This CDR3 is CASSPGLAGARETQYF. CDR3 sequence (DNA): TGTGCCAGCAGTCCCGGACTAGCGGGAGCGCGGGAGACCCAGTACTTC. Full variable domain (missing parts from reference TRBV28 and TRBJ2-5): DVKVTQSSRYLVKRTGEKVFLECVQDMDHENMFWYRQDPGLGLRLIYFSYDVKMKEKGDIPEGYSVSREKKERFSLILESASTNQTSMYLCASSPGLAGARETQYFGPGTRLLVL.

V is TRBV30 and J is TRBJ2-6; 9 positions agree with TRBD1. Trimming cost V 4 bases and J 1 base; bases outside gene matches: 2. Germline V CDR1 and CDR2: GTSNPN, SVGIG (reference sequence). The CDR3 sequence is 15 residues long. CDR3 loop: CAWKTGGSGANVLTF. CDR3 DNA: TGTGCCTGGAAGACAGGGGGGTCTGGGGCCAACGTCCTGACTTTC.

The V and J genes are TRBV4-1 and TRBJ1-1; D is unresolved. V lost 1 base, J lost 2 bases, and 8 bases lay in between. Looked up from germline, CDR1 is MGHRA and CDR2 is YSYEKL. This CDR3 region has 14 residues. CDR3 coding DNA: TGCGCCAGCAGCCAAGGGGTAGGAAACACTGAAGCTTTCTTT. The encoded protein is CASSQGVGNTEAFF.

The V and J genes are TRBV4-1 and TRBJ2-1; D gene uncertain. The length of the CDR3 is 12 residues. V lost 3 bases to trimming and J lost 5 bases, with 5 bases between them. CDR1 and CDR2 from the germline V gene are MGHRA and YSYEKL. The CDR3: CASSHSDNEQFF. DNA of the CDR3: TGCGCCAGCAGCCACTCAGACAATGAGCAGTTCTTC.

V is TRBV5-5 and J is TRBJ1-1, with D tentatively TRBD1 (6 bases). The germline gives CDR1 SGHKS, CDR2 YYEKEE (reference sequence). Trimming cost V 3 bases and J 2 bases, with 8 bases left between them. The length of the CDR3 is 13 residues. The DNA for the CDR3 is TGTGCCAGCAGCTGGACAGTTAACACTGAAGCTTTCTTT. Translated: CASSWTVNTEAFF. The full variable domain, in which reference TRBV5-5 and TRBJ1-1 provide the parts outside the CDR3, is DAGVTQSPTHLIKTRGQQVTLRCSPISGHKSVSWYQQVLGQGPQFIFQYYEKEERGRGNFPDRFSARQFPNYSSELNVNALLLGDSALYLCASSWTVNTEAFFGQGTRLTVV.

The V and J genes are TRBV18 and TRBJ2-5; a possible D gene is TRBD1 (6 bases). V lost 2 bases to trimming and J lost 0 bases, with 16 bases between them. In germline, CDR1 is KGHSH, CDR2 LQKENI. The CDR3 is 17 residues long. For the CDR3, the DNA is TGTGCCAGCTCACCAGTCATTTCCGGACAGAACCAAGAGACCCAGTACTTC. Encoded protein: CASSPVISGQNQETQYF.

This clone was observed once. Other DNA sequences of this sample code for an identical CDR3. This chain uses TRBV28 with TRBJ1-5; the D gene is possibly TRBD1 (5 bases). V lost 3 bases, J lost 1 base, and 7 bases lay in between. The CDR3 is 14 residues long. Germline values: CDR1 MDHEN, CDR2 SYDVKM. In nucleotides, the CDR3 is TGTGCCAGCAGTTTCGGGGGGAGCAATCAGCCCCAGCATTTT. Amino acid sequence: CASSFGGSNQPQHF.

V and J are TRBV2 and TRBJ1-4; D unclear. Per the germline V gene, CDR1 is SNHLY and CDR2 is FYNNEI. This CDR3 spans 15 amino acids. V gave up 9 bases and J gave up 0 bases, with 14 bases separating them. CDR3 sequence reads: CASKSTSTTNEKLFF. The CDR3 DNA reads as TGTGCCAGTAAATCGACAAGTACAACTAATGAAAAACTGTTTTTT. Drawing the rest from reference TRBV2 and TRBJ1-4, the complete variable domain is EPEVTQTPSHQVTQMGQEVILRCVPISNHLYFYWYRQILGQKVEFLVSFYNNEISEKSEIFDDQFSVERPDGSNFTLKIRSTKLEDSAMYFCASKSTSTTNEKLFFGSGTQLSVL.

Concerning this clone itself: Within the sample, other DNA sequences also encode this same CDR3. The chain has TRBV18 and TRBJ2-5, with D possibly being TRBD2 (5 bases). V lost 1 base to trimming and J lost 0 bases, with 6 bases between them. Germline V gene lookup returns CDR1 KGHSH and CDR2 LQKENI. CDR3 length: 14 amino acids. The CDR3 DNA is TGTGCCAGCTCACCACGGCGGGACCAAGAGACCCAGTACTTC. Its protein is CASSPRRDQETQYF.

This rearrangement joins TRBV30 to TRBJ1-6, with 7 bases that match TRBD1. The CDR3 is 14 residues long. Germline V lookup: CDR1 GTSNPN, CDR2 SVGIG (reference sequence). With 2 bases clipped from V and 10 bases from J, the junction kept 8 bases outside the gene matches. The CDR3 sequence is CAWSLTGAGSPLHF. CDR3 sequence (DNA): TGTGCCTGGAGTTTAACAGGGGCGGGGTCACCCCTCCACTTT.

The rearrangement links TRBV29-1 to TRBJ2-1; no clear D. This CDR3 is built from 9 residues. Germline V CDR1 and CDR2: SQVTM, ANQGSEA. V was clipped by 4 bases and J by 9 bases, with 4 bases between them. The CDR3, as DNA: TGCAGCGTTGTCGGTGAGCAGTTCTTC. Translating gives CSVVGEQFF.

The chain joins TRBV28 to TRBJ1-2, with D tentatively TRBD1 (6 bases). Looked up from germline, CDR1 is MDHEN and CDR2 is SYDVKM. V lost 4 bases and J lost 5, with 11 bases in between. The length of the CDR3 is 13 residues. The CDR3 loop is CASSYGGGYGYTF. Here the CDR3 DNA reads TGTGCCAGCAGTTACGGGGGCGGATATGGCTACACCTTC.

The chain employs TRBV28 and TRBJ2-2; a weak D match, TRBD1 (5 bases). V lost 5 bases and J lost 4, with 8 bases in between. The CDR3 loop spans 13 amino acids. Germline CDR1 MDHEN, CDR2 SYDVKM. Written as DNA, the CDR3 is TGTGCCAGCAGTATGACAGCCACCGGGGAGCTGTTTTTT. It specifies CASSMTATGELFF.

This clone appeared a single time. The chain uses TRBV4-2 and TRBJ2-1; D perhaps matches TRBD2 (5 bases). With 4 bases removed from V and 4 bases from J, the gap between germline ends came to 17 bases. The germline V gene has CDR1 LGHNA and CDR2 YNFKEQ. This CDR3 has 16 residues. DNA of the CDR3: TGTGCCAGCAGCCCCCGGACTTCGATGACATACAATGAGCAGTTCTTC. Translation: CASSPRTSMTYNEQFF.

V and J are TRBV15 and TRBJ2-3; D is unclear. This CDR3 has 13 amino acids. CDR1 is LNHNV, CDR2 YYDKDF, per germline (reference sequence). Trimming left V 6 bases short and J 4 bases short, with 11 bases between. CDR3 protein: CATSLRAADTQYF. DNA of the CDR3: TGTGCCACCAGTCTAAGGGCCGCAGATACGCAGTATTTT.